Shown below are 28 T cell receptor beta chains from a single sample sequenced in a study of spatial heterogeneity in lung cancer. MiXCR was run by TCRdb on the 5' RACE reads, yielding one entry per CDR3 protein. The sample contains 20,000 to 25,000 distinct CDR3 sequences, around 5% of which appear only once. This sample's time point: sample taken at primary tumor resection. Sequencing was performed on whole RNA extracted from tumor and nontumor lung tissue, or from frozen PBMC, and the material was left unsorted. The sample here was PBMCs, taken at surgery. These receptors came from a male donor with early-stage non-small cell lung cancer.

This clonotype was observed a handful of times. V gene TRBV6-2 or TRBV6-3 combines with J gene TRBJ2-7; the D is unclear. The CDR3 is 14 residues long. Germline values: CDR1 MNHEY, CDR2 SVGEGT. V lost 4 bases, J lost 2 bases, and 12 bases lay in between. CDR3 amino acids: CASSFWTIPYEQYF. The CDR3 DNA follows: TGTGCCAGCAGTTTCTGGACGATTCCCTACGAGCAGTACTTC.

Within the sample, this clonotype is medium-sized (0.01 to 0.1%). V and J are TRBV7-9 and TRBJ1-1, with D uncertain. Germline loops: CDR1 SEHNR, CDR2 FQNEAQ (reference sequence). This CDR3 has 12 residues. Trimming stripped 8 bases from V and 5 bases from J, with 12 bases between. The CDR3: CASSLAGTEAFF. The CDR3 nucleotides are TGTGCCAGCTCGCTTGCGGGTACTGAAGCTTTCTTT.

This clonotype was seen at least ten times. V usage is TRBV2 and J usage is TRBJ1-2; D gene ambiguous. V dropped 4 bases and J dropped 7 bases, with 16 bases sitting between them. Germline V lookup: CDR1 SNHLY, CDR2 FYNNEI. This CDR3 spans 14 amino acids. In DNA form, the CDR3 reads TGTGCCAGCAGTGCGAGGGAGGCCACCGGTGGCTACACCTTC. This gives the protein CASSAREATGGYTF.

This clonotype was seen many times. The J gene is TRBJ1-1, the V gene TRBV5-1; TRBD1 might be the D (6 bases). CDR1 is SGHRS and CDR2 is YFSETQ in the germline V gene. V was cut by 0 bases and J by 1 base, with 13 bases left in between. The CDR3 runs to 16 residues. The chain's CDR3 is CASSLAAGAWNTEAFF. The CDR3 DNA reads TGCGCCAGCAGCTTGGCCGCAGGGGCTTGGAACACTGAAGCTTTCTTT.

The sample holds a few counts of this clonotype. The chain recombines TRBV5-5 with TRBJ2-7; 10 nucleotides align to TRBD2. This CDR3 contains 14 residues. Germline V gene sequence: CDR1 SGHKS, CDR2 YYEKEE (reference sequence). With V trimmed by 4 bases and J by 3 bases, 4 bases remained unmatched. In DNA, the CDR3 is TGTGCCAGCAGCGCGACTAGCGGGCTCTACGAGCAGTACTTC. This gives the protein CASSATSGLYEQYF. The full variable domain, with the rest looked up from reference TRBV5-5 and TRBJ2-7, is DAGVTQSPTHLIKTRGQQVTLRCSPISGHKSVSWYQQVLGQGPQFIFQYYEKEERGRGNFPDRFSARQFPNYSSELNVNALLLGDSALYLCASSATSGLYEQYFGPGTRLTVT.

This clonotype was seen at least ten times. The J gene is TRBJ1-1, the V gene TRBV30, with TRBD1 matching 7 bases. V gave up 3 bases and J gave up 0 bases; unmatched junction bases: 7. The CDR3 is 15 residues long. Germline V gene sequence: CDR1 GTSNPN, CDR2 SVGIG (reference sequence). In DNA form, the CDR3 reads TGTGCCTGGAGCCGACAGGGACAGATGAACACTGAAGCTTTCTTT. Translation: CAWSRQGQMNTEAFF.

This clonotype came up many times. J is TRBJ2-3 and V is TRBV18; D gene unclear. Trimming cost V 3 bases and J 0 bases, with 7 bases left between them. CDR3 length: 14 amino acids. The germline CDR1 and CDR2 sequences are KGHSH and LQKENI. CDR3 nucleotides: TGTGCCAGCTCACCGACCCTTAGCACAGATACGCAGTATTTT. It encodes CASSPTLSTDTQYF.

The table lists this clonotype with many counts. The V gene is TRBV5-4, the J gene TRBJ2-5, with 8 bases fitting TRBD2. Germline CDR1 SGHNT, CDR2 YYREEE (reference sequence). V was clipped by 4 bases and J by 1 base; unmatched bases: 6. The length of the CDR3 is 15 residues. This CDR3 reads CASSPGGEFQETQYF. The CDR3 DNA sequence: TGTGCCAGCAGCCCCGGGGGGGAATTCCAAGAGACCCAGTACTTC.

This clonotype was seen repeatedly, ten times or more. This rearrangement joins TRBV29-1 to TRBJ1-2; TRBD1 is a possible D gene (5 bases). The CDR3 length is 13 residues. CDR1 SQVTM and CDR2 ANQGSEA come from the germline V gene. Trimming pared 4 bases from V and 2 bases from J, leaving 11 bases between. The CDR3 here is CSVGGTGNYGYTF. CDR3 in DNA: TGCAGCGTTGGTGGGACGGGGAACTATGGCTACACCTTC.

This clonotype rates as medium-sized. The CDR3 loop reads CSVASLTAYNEQFF. The CDR3 nucleotides read TGCAGCGTTGCGTCCCTCACAGCCTACAATGAGCAGTTCTTC. This chain joins TRBV29-1 and TRBJ2-1; no definite D call. Germline values: CDR1 SQVTM, CDR2 ANQGSEA. The CDR3 totals 14 residues. The V end lost 4 bases, the J end lost 2 bases, and 12 bases lay between the germline ends.

The rearrangement uses TRBV12-3 or TRBV12-4 and TRBJ2-1; D possibly corresponds to TRBD2 (6 bases). Trimming removed 7 bases from V and 9 bases from J, with 25 bases in between. The CDR3 spans 16 residues. The CDR3 sequence: CASKRRDSESAGEQFF. The CDR3 DNA is TGTGCCAGCAAAAGGAGGGATAGCGAGAGCGCCGGTGAGCAGTTCTTC.

The table lists this clonotype with a few counts. The chain employs TRBV6-5 and TRBJ1-1; 7 positions agree with TRBD1. This CDR3 is built from 14 residues. Germline V gene lookup returns CDR1 MNHEY and CDR2 SVGAGI. V shed 8 bases, J shed 5 bases, and the junction held 11 bases outside the gene matches. The CDR3 reads CASRNRGGGTEAFF. CDR3 in DNA: TGTGCCAGCCGAAACAGGGGAGGGGGGACTGAAGCTTTCTTT.

The sample holds many counts of this clonotype. V gene TRBV20-1 combines with J gene TRBJ1-1; D is undetermined. The germline CDR1 and CDR2 sequences are DFQATT and SNEGSKA (reference sequence). The CDR3 covers 12 residues. V lost 3 bases and J lost 1, with 6 bases in between. DNA of the CDR3: TGCAGTGCTAGGTCCGGGAACACTGAAGCTTTCTTT. Amino acid sequence: CSARSGNTEAFF.

Ten or more counts support this clonotype. The chain employs TRBV10-3 and TRBJ2-3; D not resolved. Trimming pared 3 bases from V and 1 base from J, leaving 5 bases between. The CDR3 is 13 residues long. The germline V gene has CDR1 ENHRY and CDR2 SYGVKD. DNA for the CDR3: TGTGCCATCAGTGAACGGGGCACAGATACGCAGTATTTT. Translation: CAISERGTDTQYF.

This clonotype was counted only a few times. The chain joins TRBV7-2 to TRBJ1-6; D is undetermined. The V and J ends lost 2 bases and 8 bases respectively, with 10 bases between them. The CDR3 covers 14 residues. Germline CDR1 reads SGHTA; CDR2 reads FQGNSA. CDR3 region: CASSLSGLDSPLHF. The CDR3 DNA follows: TGTGCCAGCAGCTTATCCGGTCTGGATTCACCCCTCCACTTT.

The table lists this clonotype with many counts. The chain joins TRBV6-2 or TRBV6-3 to TRBJ2-6, with D tentatively TRBD1 (6 bases). V was pared by 5 bases and J by 0 bases, with 14 bases between. CDR3 size: 17 residues. Germline CDR1 and CDR2: MNHEY and SVGEGT. CDR3 bases: TGTGCCAGCAGTCACGGGACACCAATCTCTGGGGCCAACGTCCTGACTTTC. Translation: CASSHGTPISGANVLTF.

V gene TRBV5-1 combines with J gene TRBJ2-5; no definite D call. Trimming stripped 4 bases from V and 5 bases from J, with 9 bases between. The germline gives CDR1 SGHRS, CDR2 YFSETQ. CDR3 length: 12 residues. In DNA, the CDR3 is TGCGCCAGCAGCCACCCACCGGAGACCCAGTACTTC. Its translation: CASSHPPETQYF.

The V gene is TRBV9, the J gene TRBJ1-1; 11 bases are a match to TRBD1. Germline-derived CDR1 and CDR2 are SGDLS and YYNGEE. After removal of 3 bases from V and 5 bases from J, the junction contained 12 bases not matched to a gene. There are 17 residues in the CDR3. The CDR3 nucleotides read TGTGCCAGCAGCGCGACCGGGACAGGGGGACTGTGGACTGAAGCTTTCTTT. As protein: CASSATGTGGLWTEAFF.

This clonotype is a singleton in its sample. A much bigger clone sits one base away, suggesting this may be a read error. The rearrangement links TRBV6-2 or TRBV6-3 to TRBJ1-5; D may be TRBD1 (6 bases). CDR1 is MNHEY and CDR2 is SVGEGT in the germline V gene. V lost 7 bases and J 7 bases, leaving 17 bases between the germline ends. There are 14 residues in the CDR3. The CDR3 DNA sequence: TGTGCCAGCAAAGGGTCCGGGACACGACAGCCCCAGCATTTT. This encodes CASKGSGTRQPQHF.

Ten or more counts support this clonotype. The rearrangement uses TRBV4-1 and TRBJ1-3; D ambiguous. V lost 1 base and J lost 2, with 9 bases in between. Germline assignment: CDR1 MGHRA and CDR2 YSYEKL. The CDR3 loop spans 15 amino acids. CDR3 nucleotides: TGCGCCAGCAGCCAAGGCAATTTGGCTGGAAACACCATATATTTT. Translating gives CASSQGNLAGNTIYF.

The V and J genes are TRBV20-1 and TRBJ1-1, with D possibly matching TRBD1 (6 bases). Germline loops: CDR1 DFQATT, CDR2 SNEGSKA (reference sequence). The CDR3 extends over 14 amino acids. V lost 0 bases and J lost 5, with 13 bases in between. The CDR3 DNA reads as TGCAGTGCTAGAGATCTCTTGAGGGGGACTGAAGCTTTCTTT. Translation: CSARDLLRGTEAFF.

This clonotype was seen repeatedly, ten times or more. The J gene is TRBJ2-2, the V gene TRBV27, with 10 positions matching TRBD2. Germline V CDR1 and CDR2: MNHEY, SMNVEV (reference sequence). V gave up 7 bases and J gave up 6 bases; unmatched junction bases: 8. This CDR3 is 15 amino acids long. CDR3 amino acids: CASMTYSGGPGELFF. In nucleotides, the CDR3 is TGTGCCAGCATGACGTATAGCGGGGGGCCCGGGGAGCTGTTTTTT.

J is TRBJ1-4 and V is TRBV6-1; 7 nucleotides match TRBD1. CDR3 length equals 18 residues. V shed 2 bases, J shed 8 bases, and the junction held 17 bases outside the gene matches. Germline-derived CDR1 and CDR2 are MNHNS and SASEGT. CDR3 residues: CASSESSRTHRGYEKLFF. The CDR3 DNA reads as TGTGCCAGCAGTGAATCATCAAGAACCCACAGGGGATACGAAAAACTGTTTTTT.

This clonotype was detected ten times or more. One end of the junction fails to match germline, which may point to a read error. The chain couples TRBV3-1 to TRBJ1-4; D not certain. Germline values: CDR1 LGHDT, CDR2 YNNKEL (reference sequence). This CDR3 is 14 amino acids long. The CDR3 region is CASSQGRGTEKLFF. The DNA of the CDR3 is TGTGCCAGCAGTCAAGGTCGGGGTACTGAAAAACTGTTTTTT.

This clonotype was seen ten or more times. The CDR3 reads CATSREQNTEAFF. The CDR3 DNA reads TGTGCCACCAGCAGAGAACAGAACACTGAAGCTTTCTTT. The chain recombines TRBV15 with TRBJ1-1; no firm D call. Trimming stripped 0 bases from V and 1 base from J, with 3 bases between. CDR3 size: 13 residues. From germline, CDR1 is LNHNV and CDR2 YYDKDF (reference sequence).

This clonotype was counted many times. The chain employs TRBV4-3 and TRBJ2-1, with D possibly being TRBD1 (5 bases). Trimming removed 1 base at V and 2 bases at J, with 15 bases between. CDR3 length: 17 amino acids. CDR1 and CDR2 (germline): LGHNA, YSLEER. The CDR3 sequence is CASSQARGSRTYNEQFF. The CDR3 nucleotides are TGCGCCAGCAGCCAAGCTAGGGGTAGCAGAACCTACAATGAGCAGTTCTTC.

This clonotype was found many times. The chain combines TRBV18 with TRBJ2-2; weak D call: TRBD1 (5 bases). V lost 4 bases to trimming and J lost 2 bases, with 8 bases between them. Germline V gives CDR1 KGHSH, CDR2 LQKENI. There are 14 residues in the CDR3. The CDR3 DNA follows: TGTGCCAGCTCACGAGACAGTAACACCGGGGAGCTGTTTTTT. This sequence encodes CASSRDSNTGELFF.

This chain joins TRBV12-3 or TRBV12-4 and TRBJ2-2; 8 positions agree with TRBD1. V dropped 4 bases and J dropped 6; count of bases not matched to a gene: 7. The CDR3 length is 15 residues. CDR3 sequence: CASSSGQGNSGELFF. The CDR3 DNA sequence: TGTGCCAGCAGTTCCGGACAGGGAAACTCCGGGGAGCTGTTTTTT.